A single sample gave rise to the 21 T cell receptor beta chains below, sequenced in a study of CD8+ T cells in alopecia areata. Sequencing used cDNA as its template, made by extracting RNA and reverse transcribing it. Some clones are missing from TCRdb's copy, which holds only in-frame ones; the method was immunoSEQ multiplex PCR. The sample has 200,000 to 250,000 clones, over 60% seen once. Sample treatment: oral pan-JAK inhibitor, 5-10 mg twice daily. This specimen was CD4+ T cells sorted from blood, taken at week 4, from a patient treated with tofacitinib. These receptors were obtained from a human donor with alopecia areata.

This chain joins TRBV7-2 and TRBJ2-5; TRBD1 matches 7 bases. The germline gives CDR1 SGHTA, CDR2 FQGNSA. The CDR3 spans 14 residues. With V trimmed by 5 bases and J by 5 bases, 8 bases remained unmatched. CDR3 DNA: TGTGCCAGCAGCATAGACAGGGCTTGGGAGACCCAGTACTTC. Translation gives CASSIDRAWETQYF.

The chain links TRBV2 to TRBJ1-1; possible D gene TRBD1, 5 bases. Trimming removed 5 bases from V and 1 base from J, with 8 bases in between. The CDR3 covers 13 residues. Per the germline V gene, CDR1 is SNHLY and CDR2 is FYNNEI. CDR3 sequence (DNA): TGTGCCAGCAGTCGGGGGGGGAACACTGAAGCTTTCTTT. This sequence encodes CASSRGGNTEAFF.

The chain links TRBV27 to TRBJ2-1; 7 positions match TRBD1. This CDR3 contains 14 residues. Germline CDR1 is MNHEY and CDR2 is SMNVEV (reference sequence). The ends lost 6 bases at V and 3 bases at J; junction bases unmatched: 5. The CDR3 coding sequence is TGTGCCAGCAGGCCGACAGGGCTCTACAATGAGCAGTTCTTC. Encoded protein: CASRPTGLYNEQFF.

This sequence joins TRBV5-1 and TRBJ2-1, with 8 bases fitting TRBD1. V shed 4 bases and J 4 bases; nucleotides not matched to a gene: 4. CDR1 and CDR2 from the germline V gene are SGHRS and YFSETQ. The CDR3 totals 14 residues. CDR3 loop: CASSTGQGYNEQFF. For the CDR3, the DNA is TGCGCCAGCAGCACAGGACAGGGTTACAATGAGCAGTTCTTC.

The chain recombines TRBV7-9 with TRBJ2-5, with D maybe TRBD1 (6 bases). Trimming pared 3 bases from V and 4 bases from J, leaving 12 bases between. Per germline, CDR1 SEHNR and CDR2 FQNEAQ (reference sequence). This CDR3 region has 14 residues. CDR3 sequence: CASSLGAGSETQYF. DNA for the CDR3: TGTGCCAGCAGCTTGGGGGCCGGGTCAGAGACCCAGTACTTC.

On this clone: The germline gene is not matched at one end of the junction; a read error may be the cause. V is TRBV5-1 and J is TRBJ2-5; D is uncertain. The CDR3 loop spans 12 amino acids. Germline CDR1 SGHRS, CDR2 YFSETQ. The CDR3 loop is CASSYTQETQYF. In nucleotides, the CDR3 is TGCGCCAGCAGCTACACCCAAGAGACTCAGTACTTC. The whole variable domain, filled in from reference TRBV5-1 and TRBJ2-5, reads KAGVTQTPRYLIKTRGQQVTLSCSPISGHRSVSWYQQTPGQGLQFLFEYFSETQRNKGNFPGRFSGRQFSNSRSEMNVSTLELGDSALYLCASSYTQETQYFGPGTRLLVL.

This clone occurred a few times. In the same sample, other DNA sequences code for this CDR3. The J gene is TRBJ2-3, the V gene TRBV4-1, with TRBD1 identical over 7 bases. Germline V gene data show CDR1 as MGHRA and CDR2 as YSYEKL. The CDR3 has 16 amino acids. V was clipped by 0 bases and J by 1 base; unmatched bases: 4. The CDR3 reads CASSQERTGGTDTQYF. The CDR3 DNA reads as TGCGCCAGCAGCCAAGAACGTACAGGGGGCACAGATACGCAGTATTTT.

The CDR3 sequence: CASSYSGETQYF. The CDR3, as DNA: TGCGCCAGCAGCTATTCCGGGGAGACCCAGTACTTC. The rearrangement links TRBV5-1 to TRBJ2-5; D not resolved. V lost 3 bases and J 5 bases, leaving 8 bases between the germline ends. This CDR3 has 12 amino acids. Germline lookup yields CDR1 SGHRS and CDR2 YFSETQ. The full variable domain, its missing parts supplied by reference TRBV5-1 and TRBJ2-5, is KAGVTQTPRYLIKTRGQQVTLSCSPISGHRSVSWYQQTPGQGLQFLFEYFSETQRNKGNFPGRFSGRQFSNSRSEMNVSTLELGDSALYLCASSYSGETQYFGPGTRLLVL.

This rearrangement joins TRBV10-3 to TRBJ2-5; 11 nucleotides align to TRBD2. With V trimmed by 6 bases and J by 5 bases, 8 bases remained unmatched. This CDR3 has 15 amino acids. CDR1 and CDR2 (germline): ENHRY, SYGVKD. The CDR3 nucleotides read TGTGCCATCAGCTCGGGACTAGCGGTCCGCGAGACCCAGTACTTC. Encoded protein: CAISSGLAVRETQYF.

V gene TRBV5-1 combines with J gene TRBJ2-5, with D possibly matching TRBD1 (6 bases). The germline V gene encodes CDR1 SGHRS and CDR2 YFSETQ. The CDR3 is made up of 14 amino acids. Trimming removed 3 bases at V and 2 bases at J, with 11 bases between. The CDR3 DNA is TGCGCCAGCAGCTCCAGGGGCCCACAAGAGACCCAGTACTTC. Encoded protein: CASSSRGPQETQYF.

This clone was observed a few times. The V and J genes are TRBV29-1 and TRBJ1-2; no reliable D call. CDR1 and CDR2 (germline): SQVTM, ANQGSEA. Between the trimmed V and J ends, which lost 4 bases and 8 bases, there was a span of 14 bases. The CDR3 covers 12 residues. CDR3 amino acids: CSVGGQAIGYTF. For the CDR3, the DNA is TGCAGCGTTGGTGGGCAGGCGATCGGCTACACCTTC.

The gene calls are TRBV4-2 and TRBJ2-7; TRBD1 matches at 7 bases. V was clipped by 7 bases and J by 2 bases; unmatched bases: 8. CDR3 size: 14 residues. Germline lookup yields CDR1 LGHNA and CDR2 YNFKEQ. The CDR3 reads CASIPTGQPYEQYF. The CDR3, as DNA: TGTGCCAGCATCCCGACAGGGCAACCCTACGAGCAGTACTTC.

There are a few counts of this clone. The chain joins TRBV29-1 to TRBJ1-1; 9 bases map to TRBD1. With 7 bases clipped from V and 1 base from J, the junction kept 4 bases outside the gene matches. This CDR3 spans 13 amino acids. Germline CDR1 and CDR2: SQVTM and ANQGSEA. The chain's CDR3 is CSASTGGNTEAFF. The CDR3 DNA is TGCAGCGCGTCGACAGGGGGGAACACTGAAGCTTTCTTT.

The chain joins TRBV5-1 to TRBJ2-2; D gene ambiguous. The CDR3 has 14 amino acids. V dropped 4 bases and J dropped 4 bases, with 11 bases sitting between them. The germline V gene encodes CDR1 SGHRS and CDR2 YFSETQ. The CDR3 coding sequence is TGCGCCAGCAGCCGCGACACCCTCACCGGGGAGCTGTTTTTT. Translation gives CASSRDTLTGELFF.

This clone was observed a few times. V and J are TRBV29-1 and TRBJ1-3; the match to TRBD1 covers 7 bases. Germline V gives CDR1 SQVTM, CDR2 ANQGSEA. The CDR3 is 15 residues long. Losses at the gene ends were 0 bases for V and 2 bases for J; bases not matched to a gene: 4. DNA of the CDR3: TGCAGCGTTGAAGAAATCAGGGGGGCTGGAAACACCATATATTTT. It translates to CSVEEIRGAGNTIYF.

V usage is TRBV11-2 and J usage is TRBJ2-2; D perhaps matches TRBD1 (6 bases). CDR1 SGHAT and CDR2 FQNNGV come from the germline V gene. The length of the CDR3 is 18 residues. The germline V and J ends were trimmed by 2 bases and 1 base, with 17 bases remaining between them. CDR3 in amino acids: CASSLRPRGGLNTGELFF. The CDR3 nucleotides read TGTGCCAGCAGCTTAAGGCCCCGAGGGGGATTGAACACCGGGGAGCTGTTTTTT.

The chain joins TRBV2 to TRBJ2-2; D remains ambiguous. The CDR3 runs to 13 residues. Germline V lookup: CDR1 SNHLY, CDR2 FYNNEI. The germline V and J ends were trimmed by 0 bases and 4 bases, with 3 bases remaining between them. The CDR3 region is CASSEAFTGELFF. As DNA, the CDR3 is TGTGCCAGCAGTGAAGCGTTCACCGGGGAGCTGTTTTTT.

The chain employs TRBV7-9 and TRBJ2-7; TRBD2 matches at 7 bases. This CDR3 contains 11 residues. Losses at the gene ends were 4 bases for V and 7 bases for J; bases not matched to a gene: 1. Germline values: CDR1 SEHNR, CDR2 FQNEAQ (reference sequence). The CDR3 DNA follows: TGTGCCAGCAGCTATAGCGGGGAGCAGTACTTC. Its translation: CASSYSGEQYF.

The CDR3 region is CASSIGASVGTEAFF. CDR3 coding DNA: TGTGCCAGTAGTATAGGGGCCTCGGTGGGGACTGAAGCTTTCTTT. The genes are TRBV19 and TRBJ1-1; D not resolved. This CDR3 comprises 15 residues. CDR1 and CDR2 from the germline V gene are LNHDA and SQIVND (reference sequence). V was trimmed by 1 base and J by 5 bases, leaving 14 bases between them.

The V call is TRBV9, the J call TRBJ1-6; TRBD1 agrees at 10 bases. J gave up 10 bases and V 4 bases, and 5 bases lay outside the gene matches. Germline CDR1 SGDLS, CDR2 YYNGEE. The CDR3 is 14 residues long. The CDR3, as DNA: TGTGCCAGCAGCCCGGGACAGGGGCGATCACCCCTCCACTTT. Amino acids: CASSPGQGRSPLHF.

V and J are TRBV6-6 and TRBJ2-5; tentative D call: TRBD2 (6 bases). The CDR3 extends over 14 amino acids. V lost 5 bases and J 5 bases, leaving 15 bases between the germline ends. Germline-derived CDR1 and CDR2 are MNHNY and SVGAGI (reference sequence). CDR3 in DNA: TGTGCCAGCAGTACCTCCGGGGGTTGGGAGACCCAGTACTTC. Protein sequence: CASSTSGGWETQYF.